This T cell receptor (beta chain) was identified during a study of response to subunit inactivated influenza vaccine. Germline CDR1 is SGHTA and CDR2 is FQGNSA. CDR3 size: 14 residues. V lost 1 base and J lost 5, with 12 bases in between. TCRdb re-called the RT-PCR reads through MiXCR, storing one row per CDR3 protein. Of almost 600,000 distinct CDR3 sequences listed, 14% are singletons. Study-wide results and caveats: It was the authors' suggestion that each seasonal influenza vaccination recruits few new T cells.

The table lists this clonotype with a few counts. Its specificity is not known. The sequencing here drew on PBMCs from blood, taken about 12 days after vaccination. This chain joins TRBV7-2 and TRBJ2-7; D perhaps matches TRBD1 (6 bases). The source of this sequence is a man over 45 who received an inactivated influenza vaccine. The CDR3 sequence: CASSLETPGDEQYF. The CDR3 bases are TGTGCCAGCAGCTTAGAGACTCCAGGGGACGAGCAGTACTTC.